The sequence of this TCR beta chain was determined in a study of neoadjuvant anti-PD-1 for oral cavity cancer. This CDR3 has 13 amino acids. V lost 4 bases to trimming and J lost 5 bases, with 13 bases between them. Germline V gene data show CDR1 as SGHNT and CDR2 as YYREEE (reference sequence). Indicated time point: after neoadjuvant nivolumab, at surgical resection. The patients had HPV-negative, locally advanced oral cavity squamous cell carcinoma. Clones were read by immunoSEQ multiplex PCR, and TCRdb kept only the in-frame ones, dropping some. The sample holds 72,000 or so clones, approximately 87% seen once.

The material sequenced was PBMCs, taken after nivolumab (anti-PD-1) treatment. The chain uses TRBV5-4 and TRBJ2-7; D remains ambiguous. This receptor was taken from a person aged 35 to 85 with oral cavity squamous cell carcinoma. This CDR3 reads CASSPGLGNEQYF. The CDR3, as DNA: TGTGCCAGCAGCCCCGGTTTGGGCAACGAGCAGTACTTC.